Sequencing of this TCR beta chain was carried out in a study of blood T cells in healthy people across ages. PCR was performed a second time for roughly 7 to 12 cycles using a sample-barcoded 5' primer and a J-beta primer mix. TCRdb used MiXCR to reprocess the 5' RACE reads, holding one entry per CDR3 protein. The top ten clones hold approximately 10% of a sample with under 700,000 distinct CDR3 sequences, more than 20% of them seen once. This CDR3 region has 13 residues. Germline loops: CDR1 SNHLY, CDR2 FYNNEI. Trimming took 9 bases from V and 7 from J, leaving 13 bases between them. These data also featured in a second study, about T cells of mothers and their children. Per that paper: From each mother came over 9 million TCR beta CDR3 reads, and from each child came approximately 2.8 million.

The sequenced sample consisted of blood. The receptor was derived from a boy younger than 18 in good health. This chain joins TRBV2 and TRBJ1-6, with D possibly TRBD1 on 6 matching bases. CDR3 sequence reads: CASGKGENSPLHF. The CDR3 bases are TGTGCCAGTGGTAAGGGGGAGAATTCACCCCTCCACTTT.